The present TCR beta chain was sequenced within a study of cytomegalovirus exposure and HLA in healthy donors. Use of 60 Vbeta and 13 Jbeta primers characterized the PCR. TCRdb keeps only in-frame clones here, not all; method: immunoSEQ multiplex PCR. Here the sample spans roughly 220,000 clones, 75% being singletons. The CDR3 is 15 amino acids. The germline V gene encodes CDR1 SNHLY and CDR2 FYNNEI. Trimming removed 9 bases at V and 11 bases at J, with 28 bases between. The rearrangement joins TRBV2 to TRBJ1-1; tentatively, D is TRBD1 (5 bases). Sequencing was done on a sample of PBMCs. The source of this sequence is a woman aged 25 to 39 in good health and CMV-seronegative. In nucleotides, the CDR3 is TGTGCCAGAGGAGGGGTGGAGGGCCTGGGGATGGGGGCTTTCTTT. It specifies CARGGVEGLGMGAFF.